Listed below are T cell receptor beta chains from one sample, sequenced in a study of vaccination and CD4 T cells after COVID-19. Each CDR3 protein is one row after TCRdb ran MiXCR on the PCR reads. This sample has 20,000 to 25,000 distinct CDR3 sequences, with about 61% found just once. For these TCRs, the target antigens are not known. The sequences come from CD4+ T cells from blood, cultured in vitro, collected after SARS-CoV-2 vaccination. Receptors were obtained from a human donor who received a COVID-19 vaccine. The CDR3 runs from the conserved cysteine through the conserved F or W.

V gene	J gene	CDR3 protein
TRBV7-9	TRBJ1-1	CASSRIRGKRTEAFF
TRBV24-1	TRBJ1-2	CATSDLGAGGYTF
TRBV19	TRBJ1-5	CASSSWTGVSNQPQHF
TRBV7-6	TRBJ1-6	CASSSESRVTNSPLHF
TRBV20-1	TRBJ1-1	CSAGTGGTEAFF
TRBV7-6	TRBJ2-6	CASSLGVYSGANVLTF
TRBV20-1	TRBJ2-5	CSASPLAGFLQETQYF
TRBV2	TRBJ1-2	CASSRGRDNYGYTF
TRBV6-5	TRBJ2-7	CASSYRGYEQYF
TRBV11-3	TRBJ2-3	CASSLPGLGTQYF
TRBV12-3/TRBV12-4	TRBJ1-4	CASSSRRGEKLFF
TRBV15	TRBJ2-3	CATSRPRADTQYF
TRBV7-2	TRBJ1-2	CASRWDNYGYTF
TRBV27	TRBJ2-5	CASSQRGRNQETQYF
TRBV2	TRBJ2-5	CASSVLETQYF
TRBV7-2	TRBJ1-1	CASRPTRGNTEAFF
TRBV6-1	TRBJ1-2	CASSEASEHGYTF
TRBV6-5	TRBJ2-7	CASSYYGTSGAYEQYF
TRBV20-1	TRBJ1-2	CSARERQGPGYTF
TRBV20-1	TRBJ1-2	CSARDWANTGTQYGRFYGYTF
TRBV24-1	TRBJ2-1	CATSDHNEQFF
TRBV6-1	TRBJ1-3	CASRGAGNTIYF
TRBV19	TRBJ1-2	CASREDYRQVHGYTF
TRBV6-5	TRBJ1-1	CANSYGGNTEAFF
TRBV20-1	TRBJ1-3	CSAYDRDDSGNTIYF
TRBV2	TRBJ1-1	CASSVTGNTEAFF
TRBV7-2	TRBJ2-5	CASSLGRTNLQGTQYF
TRBV19	TRBJ1-2	CASSIPGLNGGYTF
TRBV12-3/TRBV12-4	TRBJ1-5	CASSLAGSNQPQHF
TRBV7-2	TRBJ1-1	CASSLLGGDTEAFF
TRBV20-1	TRBJ2-2	CSARGGQGHTGELFF
TRBV7-9	TRBJ2-1	CASSHRPLGQGRSARNEQFF
TRBV12-3/TRBV12-4	TRBJ1-1	CASSPRTGGAEAFF
TRBV6-1	TRBJ1-5	CASSERGNQPQHF
TRBV12-3/TRBV12-4	TRBJ1-6	CASTPGGWGQGVSPFHF
TRBV11-3	TRBJ2-3	CASSLARGTDTQYF
TRBV2	TRBJ2-2	CASGLGGGAGELFF
TRBV5-4	TRBJ1-3	CASSFGVGRGSGNTIYF
TRBV9	TRBJ1-3	CASSPLGRSPSGNTIYF
TRBV21-1	TRBJ1-5	CASSKGLAASNQPQHF
TRBV19	TRBJ1-6	CASSIDPHSRGGSPLHF
TRBV20-1	TRBJ2-5	CSARDPGTSDKETQYF
TRBV7-9	TRBJ1-2	CASSLDGQFYGYTF
TRBV10-3	TRBJ2-1	CAIKRQGLSYNEQFF
TRBV12-3/TRBV12-4	TRBJ1-2	CASSPPRQGRGNGYTF
TRBV12-3/TRBV12-4	TRBJ1-6	CASSRTGWGSSYNSPLHF
TRBV20-1	TRBJ2-1	CSARRTEDEQFF
TRBV24-1	TRBJ1-2	CATSDFRTGDGYTF
TRBV6-1	TRBJ1-6	CASSILGPDNSPLHF
TRBV27	TRBJ2-7	CASIHLIAGGASSYEQYF
TRBV7-2	TRBJ2-2	CASSSLAGELFF
TRBV20-1	TRBJ2-7	CSAHRPGVEIYEQYF
TRBV19	TRBJ1-1	CASSMRRTGTEAFF
TRBV10-3	TRBJ2-3	CAISEADTQYF
TRBV20-1	TRBJ2-5	CSAHFRQETQYF
TRBV6-5	TRBJ2-2	CASSYGQGAGELFF
TRBV12-3/TRBV12-4	TRBJ1-6	CASGAGRGSPLHF
TRBV5-1	TRBJ2-3	CASSLDAAGGPDTQYF